These 24 T cell receptor beta chains were sequenced from one sample in a study of T cells in Graves' hyperthyroidism and ophthalmopathy (dated by TCRdb to about 2019). Library preparation employed multiplex PCR. Data came from an Illumina HiSeq 2000. The TCR beta CDR3 regions were amplified from RNA transcripts. The first round of RT-PCR for the TCR CDR3 was performed with the HTBI primer set and the Qiagen OneStep RT-PCR kit. The raw public data were reprocessed by TCRdb itself: fastp quality trimming at Q25, MiXCR clonotype calling, in-frame beta chains only. CDR3 protein duplicates are merged, each entry listing the most common genes and DNA. This sample is represented by about 540,000 distinct CDR3 sequences; just over 45% of them were singletons. Around 8% of the sample is taken by the ten largest. Sequenced material: peripheral blood or thyroid tissue (not recorded which). The receptors here all came from a woman younger than 30 with Graves' hyperthyroidism.

This clonotype occurred many times. The genes are TRBV27 and TRBJ1-5; D is undetermined. V lost 6 bases, J lost 7 bases, and 13 bases lay in between. In germline, CDR1 is MNHEY, CDR2 SMNVEV (reference sequence). The CDR3 is 13 residues long. The CDR3 DNA sequence: TGTGCCAGCAGCCCCTGGGTGGAACAGCCCCAGCATTTT. It codes for CASSPWVEQPQHF.

As concerns this clonotype: One end of the junction is discordant with germline, which a read error may explain. This rearrangement joins TRBV29-1 to TRBJ1-1; D not resolved. The V gene's germline CDR1 is SQVTM and CDR2 ANQGSEA. The CDR3 contains 8 residues. CDR3 sequence: CSVEATLF. DNA of the CDR3: TGCAGCGTTGAAGCGACACTCTTT.

This clonotype was observed a few times. The CDR3 DNA is TGTGCCAGCAGTTACTCACAGGGAGTAACGAATCAGCCCCAGCATTTT. Residues: CASSYSQGVTNQPQHF. J is TRBJ1-5 and V is TRBV6-6; a possible D gene is TRBD1 (6 bases). The length of the CDR3 is 16 residues. Between the trimmed V and J ends, which lost 0 bases and 4 bases, there was a span of 13 bases. CDR1 is MNHNY, CDR2 SVGAGI, per germline (reference sequence).

Of note for this clonotype: A much larger clone is a single base away; this may be a read error. V usage is TRBV2 and J usage is TRBJ1-1; maybe TRBD1 (5 bases). The CDR3 totals 17 residues. CDR1 is SNHLY and CDR2 is FYNNEI in the germline V gene. CDR3 nucleotide sequence: TGTGCCAGCAGGCCTGGACGGGCTGGGAGGAAGGACACTGAAGTTTTCTTT. Translated: CASRPGRAGRKDTEVFF.

The chain employs TRBV6-2 or TRBV6-3 and TRBJ1-4; no definite D call. V was trimmed by 2 bases and J by 0 bases, leaving 7 bases between them. This CDR3 is built from 15 residues. Germline values: CDR1 MNHEY, CDR2 SVGEGT. In DNA form, the CDR3 reads TGTGCCAGCAGTTACGATGGGGCAACTAATGAAAAACTGTTTTTT. Translation: CASSYDGATNEKLFF.

Points on this clonotype: Germline and junction disagree at one end, which may indicate a read error. The V and J genes are TRBV10-3 and TRBJ2-5; 9 bases match TRBD2. Germline CDR1 and CDR2: ENHRY and SYGVKD. The CDR3 length is 15 residues. CDR3 sequence (DNA): TGTGCCATCGGTGAGCGGGGACTAGCAGGAGAGACCCAGTACTTC. Protein: CAIGERGLAGETQYF.

This rearrangement joins TRBV18 to TRBJ2-7, with 10 bases aligning to TRBD1. The V segment lost 5 bases and the J segment 3 bases; nucleotides outside the gene matches: 7. The germline CDR1 and CDR2 sequences are KGHSH and LQKENI. This CDR3 has 15 residues. CDR3 region: CASSSTGTGVYEQYF. CDR3 DNA sequence: TGTGCCAGCTCATCAACCGGGACAGGGGTCTACGAGCAGTACTTC.

This clonotype was observed many times. The chain uses TRBV3-2 and TRBJ2-5. TRBV3-2 is a pseudogene segment. This CDR3 has 13 residues. The CDR3 bases are TGTGCCAGCAGCCAATCGGGTCGGGAGACCCAGTACTTC. Translating it yields CASSQSGRETQYF.

This clonotype was seen a few times. The chain links TRBV19 to TRBJ2-3; D is unresolved. V was shortened by 5 bases and J by 4 bases, with 13 bases between the two germline ends. CDR1 is LNHDA and CDR2 is SQIVND in the germline V gene (reference sequence). CDR3 size: 14 residues. Written as DNA, the CDR3 is TGTGCCAGTAGTCTCCTGTTCGCCCCAGATACGCAGTATTTT. This encodes CASSLLFAPDTQYF.

This clonotype appeared many times. The rearrangement joins TRBV7-9 to TRBJ2-7; TRBD2 agrees at 11 bases. Per germline, CDR1 SEHNR and CDR2 FQNEAQ (reference sequence). V dropped 3 bases and J dropped 2; count of bases not matched to a gene: 6. The CDR3 runs to 16 residues. The DNA of the CDR3 is TGTGCCAGCAGCTTCCGTTTAGCGGGAGGGCCCTACGAGCAGTACTTC. Translating gives CASSFRLAGGPYEQYF.

This sequence joins TRBV7-8 and TRBJ1-3; possibly TRBD1 for D (5 bases). The J call may be mistaken, given a closer DNA end match to TRBJ1-5. Germline V gene sequence: CDR1 SGHVS, CDR2 FQNEAQ. This CDR3 has 17 amino acids. The CDR3 loop is CASSLRGAFNSNQPQHF. CDR3 sequence (DNA): TGTGCCAGCAGCCTCAGAGGGGCGTTCAATAGCAATCAGCCCCAGCATTTT.

The gene calls are TRBV10-3 and TRBJ1-5, with 8 nucleotides matching TRBD1. This CDR3 has 14 residues. Losses at the gene ends were 10 bases for V and 2 bases for J; bases not matched to a gene: 7. The germline CDR1 and CDR2 sequences are ENHRY and SYGVKD. The CDR3 reads CATADRDGNQPQHF. The CDR3, as DNA: TGTGCCACCGCGGACAGGGATGGCAATCAGCCCCAGCATTTT.

This chain uses TRBV29-1 with TRBJ1-5; D gene uncertain. This CDR3 has 11 amino acids. Germline V lookup: CDR1 SQVTM, CDR2 ANQGSEA. The CDR3 DNA follows: TGCAGGCCTGGGGGCAATCAGCCCCAGCATTTT. Translating it yields CRPGGNQPQHF.

The rearrangement uses TRBV20-1 and TRBJ2-7; TRBD1 is a possible D gene (6 bases). The germline CDR1 and CDR2 sequences are DFQATT and SNEGSKA (reference sequence). The CDR3 is 15 amino acids. The ends were cut back, 0 bases at V and 10 bases at J, with 22 bases in the middle. CDR3 amino acids: CSARDQGTIANEQYF. CDR3 bases: TGCAGTGCTAGAGATCAGGGGACAATCGCCAATGAACAGTACTTC.

The V gene is TRBV29-1, the J gene TRBJ2-7; TRBD1 matches at 8 bases. The germline gives CDR1 SQVTM, CDR2 ANQGSEA. The CDR3 loop spans 14 amino acids. Trimming removed 7 bases from V and 6 bases from J; junction bases left unmatched: 14. The CDR3 DNA follows: TGCAGCGGTGGGACAGGCGGTAACTCCCTCGAGCAGTACTTC. Protein product: CSGGTGGNSLEQYF.

In nucleotides, the CDR3 is TGTGCCAGCAGCTCCTCAGGGGGCCATGGCTACACCTTC. Residues: CASSSSGGHGYTF. This sequence joins TRBV7-9 and TRBJ1-2, with TRBD1 matching over 8 bases. This CDR3 is 13 amino acids long. The germline CDR1 and CDR2 sequences are SEHNR and FQNEAQ (reference sequence). The V segment lost 4 bases and the J segment 6 bases; nucleotides outside the gene matches: 4.

This sequence joins TRBV2 and TRBJ2-7; D ambiguous. The CDR3 has 12 residues. Germline V gene data show CDR1 as SNHLY and CDR2 as FYNNEI. The V gene lost 9 bases and the J gene lost 0 bases, with 9 bases spanning the gap. DNA of the CDR3: TGTGCCAGAGACGGTAGCTCCTACGAGCAGTACTTC. This codes for CARDGSSYEQYF.

The chain joins TRBV2 to TRBJ2-7, with 9 bases fitting TRBD1. Germline CDR1 is SNHLY and CDR2 is FYNNEI. This CDR3 has 15 amino acids. The V gene end was trimmed by 4 bases and the J gene end by 3 bases; junction bases not matched to a gene: 7. The CDR3 here is CASSAVPGQGYEQYF. As DNA, the CDR3 is TGTGCCAGCAGTGCTGTACCGGGACAGGGCTACGAGCAGTACTTC.

The chain recombines TRBV12-3 or TRBV12-4 with TRBJ1-5; TRBD1 agrees at 7 bases. Losses at the gene ends were 7 bases for V and 6 bases for J; bases not matched to a gene: 3. The CDR3 extends over 12 amino acids. CDR3 region: CASTDRVQPQHF. Here the CDR3 DNA reads TGTGCCAGCACAGACAGGGTTCAGCCCCAGCATTTT.

This clonotype was recorded a few times. The DNA of the CDR3 is TGTGCCAGGCTACTTACAGGGAATTACGAGCAGTACTTC. Translation gives CARLLTGNYEQYF. J is TRBJ2-7 and V is TRBV14; TRBD1 is a possible D gene (6 bases). Trimming shortened V by 9 bases and J by 4 bases, and 16 bases separated the two germline ends. The CDR3 has 13 residues. CDR1 SGHDN and CDR2 FVKESK come from the germline V gene. Complete variable domain (other parts from reference TRBV14 and TRBJ2-7): EAGVTQFPSHSVIEKGQTVTLRCDPISGHDNLYWYRRVMGKEIKFLLHFVKESKQDESGMPNNRFLAERTGGTYSTLKVQPAELEDSGVYFCARLLTGNYEQYFGPGTRLTVT.

J is TRBJ1-5 and V is TRBV11-2; D perhaps matches TRBD1 (5 bases). The CDR3 contains 14 residues. Germline values: CDR1 SGHAT, CDR2 FQNNGV. The ends were cut back, 6 bases at V and 3 bases at J, with 12 bases in the middle. CDR3 residues: CASSKSGPNQPQHF. In DNA form, the CDR3 reads TGTGCCAGCAGTAAATCGGGACCCAATCAGCCCCAGCATTTT.

This clonotype came up many times. The rearrangement uses TRBV20-1 and TRBJ1-2; no clear D gene. Trimming stripped 1 base from V and 8 bases from J, with 29 bases between. The CDR3 totals 18 residues. CDR1 and CDR2 from the germline V gene are DFQATT and SNEGSKA (reference sequence). CDR3 sequence reads: CSARGRVRRAYNGGGYTF. CDR3 sequence (DNA): TGCAGTGCTAGAGGGAGGGTTCGGAGAGCATATAATGGCGGAGGCTACACCTTC.

The J gene is TRBJ1-3, the V gene TRBV2, with D perhaps matching TRBD1 (5 bases). The CDR3 has 15 residues. The ends were cut back, 5 bases at V and 4 bases at J, with 15 bases in the middle. Germline V lookup: CDR1 SNHLY, CDR2 FYNNEI. DNA of the CDR3: TGTGCCAGCAGTTTATTCTTGGGGCCCGGAAACACCATATATTTT. The encoded protein is CASSLFLGPGNTIYF. Based on the CDR3 plus reference TRBV2 and TRBJ1-3, the full variable domain is EPEVTQTPSHQVTQMGQEVILRCVPISNHLYFYWYRQILGQKVEFLVSFYNNEISEKSEIFDDQFSVERPDGSNFTLKIRSTKLEDSAMYFCASSLFLGPGNTIYFGEGSWLTVV.

This clonotype has a count of ten or more. The gene calls are TRBV7-9 and TRBJ2-7; maybe TRBD1 (6 bases). The CDR3 extends over 14 amino acids. V lost 5 bases, J lost 0 bases, and 11 bases lay in between. The germline gives CDR1 SEHNR, CDR2 FQNEAQ (reference sequence). CDR3 DNA: TGTGCCAGCAGCCAGGACAGATTCTCCTACGAGCAGTACTTC. Encoded protein: CASSQDRFSYEQYF.